This T cell receptor (beta chain) is drawn from a study of blood T cell repertoires in COVID-19. The wider study: The United States, Italy and Spain supplied acute and convalescent COVID-19 samples.

Participants were aged about 18 to 89 years from roughly 26 US areas. Donors of Cohort 3 who recovered were those that had two negative PCRs, clearance, or symptom resolution. As processed by the authors: Reference gene primer amplification in the assay estimated nucleated cell counts. Sequencing was performed with immunoSEQ multiplex PCR; in TCRdb, only in-frame clones are kept and a portion is missing. V and J calls and clone size are copied from that table; D and trimming were computed from the DNA. Here the sample spans 250,000 to 350,000 clones, 87% being singletons. The ends lost 2 bases at V and 6 bases at J; junction bases unmatched: 7. This CDR3 spans 15 amino acids. CDR1 and CDR2 from the germline V gene are SGHTA and FQGNSA.

Material for sequencing was PBMCs or T cells enriched from blood (not recorded which). The receptor was derived from a woman younger than 30 who had recovered from COVID-19. The chain joins TRBV7-2 to TRBJ2-7; 10 positions match TRBD2. The CDR3 reads CASSLSSGGTREQYF. CDR3 nucleotide sequence: TGTGCCAGCAGCTTATCTAGCGGGGGAACTCGCGAGCAGTACTTC. Full variable domain (outside the CDR3, taken from reference TRBV7-2 and TRBJ2-7): GAGVSQSPSNKVTEKGKDVELRCDPISGHTALYWYRQSLGQGLEFLIYFQGNSAPDKSGLPSDRFSAERTGGSVSTLTIQRTQQEDSAVYLCASSLSSGGTREQYFGPGTRLTVT.